The clone carrying this TCR beta chain was seen only a few times. Its target is not known. The method was immunoSEQ multiplex PCR; TCRdb's version includes in-frame clones alone and lacks a portion of them. The sample carries about 36,000 clones, approximately 94% recorded once. Germline CDR1 reads SGHTA; CDR2 reads FQGNSA. Trimming removed 5 bases at V and 7 bases at J, with 18 bases between. The CDR3 covers 14 residues. This entry comes from a study of graft-versus-host responses after intestinal transplantation. Study summary: As for transplant type, recipients had multivisceral, liver-intestinal, or isolated intestinal grafts. Uniformly, recipients were administered anti-thymocyte globulin induction with subsequent tacrolimus and steroids for approximately three years.

Study observations and caveats: There were GvH clones found in recipient marrow, and some of them appeared first in ileum or blood. An association linked early post-transplant HvG declines with peak circulating GvH clone levels.

The chain has TRBV7-2 and TRBJ2-7; D is unclear. This clonotype was obtained from a human donor who was the organ donor for an intestinal transplant. The sample here was unstimulated CD4+ T cells sorted from spleen or lymph node cells, taken before transplant. The CDR3 sequence: CASSPVSHPWEQYF. As DNA, the CDR3 is TGTGCCAGCAGCCCCGTGTCCCACCCCTGGGAGCAGTACTTC.